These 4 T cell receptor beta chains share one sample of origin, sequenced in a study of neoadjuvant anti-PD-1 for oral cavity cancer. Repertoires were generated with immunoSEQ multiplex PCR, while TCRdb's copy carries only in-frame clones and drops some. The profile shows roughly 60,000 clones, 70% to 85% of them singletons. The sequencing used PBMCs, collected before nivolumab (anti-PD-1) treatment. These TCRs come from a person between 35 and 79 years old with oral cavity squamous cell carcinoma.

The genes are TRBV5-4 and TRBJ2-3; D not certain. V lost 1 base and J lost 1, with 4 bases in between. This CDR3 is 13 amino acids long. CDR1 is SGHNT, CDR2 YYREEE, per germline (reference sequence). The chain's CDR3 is CASSLQGTDTQYF. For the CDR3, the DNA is TGTGCCAGCAGCTTGCAGGGCACAGATACGCAGTATTTT.

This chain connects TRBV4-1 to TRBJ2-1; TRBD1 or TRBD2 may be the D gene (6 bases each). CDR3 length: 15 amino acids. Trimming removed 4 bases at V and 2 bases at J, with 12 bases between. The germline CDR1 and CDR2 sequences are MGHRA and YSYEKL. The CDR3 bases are TGCGCCAGCAGCCTCGAGGGGGGCCCCTACAATGAGCAGTTCTTC. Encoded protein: CASSLEGGPYNEQFF.

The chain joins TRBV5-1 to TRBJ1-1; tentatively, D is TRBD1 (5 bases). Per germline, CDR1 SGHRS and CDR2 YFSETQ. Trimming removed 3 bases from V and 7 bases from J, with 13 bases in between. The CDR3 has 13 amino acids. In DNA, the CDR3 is TGCGCCAGCAGCTCCTGGGGGGGAAGTGAAGCTTTCTTT. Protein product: CASSSWGGSEAFF.

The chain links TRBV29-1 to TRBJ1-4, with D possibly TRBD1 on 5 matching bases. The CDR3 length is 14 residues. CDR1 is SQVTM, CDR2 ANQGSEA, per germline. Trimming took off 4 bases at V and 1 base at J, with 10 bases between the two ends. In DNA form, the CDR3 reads TGCAGCGTTGTCCAGCAGGGAACTAATGAAAAACTGTTTTTT. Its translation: CSVVQQGTNEKLFF. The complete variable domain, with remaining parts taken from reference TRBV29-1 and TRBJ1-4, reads SAVISQKPSRDICQRGTSLTIQCQVDSQVTMMFWYRQQPGQSLTLIATANQGSEATYESGFVIDKFPISRPNLTFSTLTVSNMSPEDSSIYLCSVVQQGTNEKLFFGSGTQLSVL.